Listed here are 21 T cell receptor beta chains from one sample, sequenced in a study of T cell responses to AZD1222 COVID-19 vaccine. Clones were sequenced by immunoSEQ multiplex PCR, and TCRdb holds only the in-frame ones, with some missing. The sample carries around 140,000 clones, roughly 90% recorded once. The sequencing here drew on peripheral blood, taken on day 0 of AZD1222 vaccination. Receptor source: an adult in good health.

The rearrangement joins TRBV19 to TRBJ2-3; TRBD2 aligns across 9 bases. The CDR3 has 13 residues. Germline CDR1 is LNHDA and CDR2 is SQIVND (reference sequence). Unmatched junction bases numbered 3, after V lost 6 bases and J lost 5 bases. The CDR3 nucleotides read TGTGCCAGTAGGCCTAGCGGGGTAGATACGCAGTATTTT. Translating gives CASRPSGVDTQYF. Drawing the rest from reference TRBV19 and TRBJ2-3, the complete variable domain is DGGITQSPKYLFRKEGQNVTLSCEQNLNHDAMYWYRQDPGQGLRLIYYSQIVNDFQKGDIAEGYSVSREKKESFPLTVTSAQKNPTAFYLCASRPSGVDTQYFGPGTRLTVL.

This chain links TRBV7-2 with TRBJ2-3; D possibly corresponds to TRBD2 (5 bases). Looked up from germline, CDR1 is SGHTA and CDR2 is FQGNSA. The CDR3 loop spans 17 amino acids. V lost 2 bases and J 2 bases, leaving 17 bases between the germline ends. CDR3 protein: CASSLRAPSGLTDTQYF. In nucleotides, the CDR3 is TGTGCCAGCAGCTTAAGGGCCCCCAGCGGACTCACAGATACGCAGTATTTT.

V usage is TRBV19 and J usage is TRBJ1-1; D unresolved. CDR1 is LNHDA and CDR2 is SQIVND in the germline V gene (reference sequence). V was clipped by 6 bases and J by 4 bases, with 12 bases between them. This CDR3 is 13 amino acids long. This chain's CDR3 is CASRAQLTTEAFF. The CDR3 DNA reads TGTGCCAGTAGAGCGCAGCTAACCACTGAAGCTTTCTTT.

The chain employs TRBV5-1 and TRBJ2-5, with 9 nucleotides matching TRBD2. Germline loops: CDR1 SGHRS, CDR2 YFSETQ. V dropped 4 bases and J dropped 4; count of bases not matched to a gene: 11. The CDR3 loop spans 16 amino acids. CDR3 sequence reads: CASSRGGAGGLETQYF. CDR3 nucleotide sequence: TGCGCCAGCAGCCGCGGGGGAGCGGGAGGTTTAGAGACCCAGTACTTC.

The chain joins TRBV5-1 to TRBJ2-1, with TRBD1 as a possible D gene (7 bases). CDR1 and CDR2 (germline): SGHRS, YFSETQ. The V and J ends lost 0 bases and 0 bases respectively, with 10 bases between them. The CDR3 loop spans 16 amino acids. The CDR3 sequence: CASSLAQGGSYNEQFF. The DNA of the CDR3 is TGCGCCAGCAGCTTGGCCCAGGGGGGCTCCTACAATGAGCAGTTCTTC.

The genes are TRBV24-1 and TRBJ2-7; 13 nucleotides align to TRBD2. In germline, CDR1 is KGHDR, CDR2 SFDVKD. CDR3 length equals 24 residues. Trimming took 1 base from V and 2 from J; bases not matched to a gene: 25. CDR3 loop: CATSDLGRPLGQGKLAGGTYEQYF. In nucleotides, the CDR3 is TGTGCCACCAGTGATTTAGGGCGGCCCTTAGGACAGGGAAAACTAGCGGGGGGGACCTACGAGCAGTACTTC.

The chain uses TRBV19 and TRBJ2-1; TRBD2 aligns across 8 bases. V was clipped by 5 bases and J by 6 bases; unmatched bases: 9. This CDR3 has 15 residues. CDR1 LNHDA and CDR2 SQIVND come from the germline V gene (reference sequence). The CDR3 is CASSLTGGAANEQFF. CDR3 nucleotides: TGTGCCAGTAGTTTGACCGGGGGGGCCGCCAATGAGCAGTTCTTC.

The V and J genes are TRBV12-3 or TRBV12-4 and TRBJ2-7; perhaps TRBD1 as D (5 bases). The CDR3 totals 12 residues. Trimming stripped 6 bases from V and 5 bases from J, with 11 bases between. The CDR3 loop reads CASRKDTDEQYF. The CDR3 bases are TGTGCCAGCAGAAAGGACACGGACGAGCAGTACTTC.

The count of this clone is one. This chain links TRBV6-6 with TRBJ1-6; 7 bases map to TRBD1. V trimming: 5 bases; J trimming: 5 bases; junction bases outside the gene matches: 18. The CDR3 covers 19 residues. CDR1 and CDR2 (germline): MNHNY, SVGAGI (reference sequence). The CDR3 loop reads CASSPRQGGGLVDNSPLHF. The CDR3 nucleotides are TGTGCCAGCAGTCCTCGACAGGGTGGGGGTCTTGTCGATAATTCACCCCTCCACTTT.

V usage is TRBV7-3 and J usage is TRBJ1-6, with D unclear. This CDR3 contains 13 residues. CDR1 SGHTA and CDR2 FQGTGA come from the germline V gene. The germline V and J ends were trimmed by 1 base and 10 bases, with 8 bases remaining between them. This CDR3 is CASSLMERSPLHF. CDR3 bases: TGTGCCAGCAGCTTAATGGAACGATCACCCCTCCACTTT.

The CDR3 bases are TGCGCCAGCAGCTTGGCAGGGGGCACCGGGGAGCTGTTTTTT. Protein sequence: CASSLAGGTGELFF. The J gene is TRBJ2-2, the V gene TRBV5-1; 7 nucleotides match TRBD1. CDR1 and CDR2 from the germline V gene are SGHRS and YFSETQ. J lost 4 bases, V lost 0 bases, and 0 bases had no gene match. This CDR3 has 14 amino acids.

The J gene is TRBJ1-1, the V gene TRBV5-6; no definite D call. Trimming left V 0 bases short and J 3 bases short, with 6 bases between. CDR3 length equals 13 residues. Per germline, CDR1 SGHDT and CDR2 YYEEEE. The CDR3 loop reads CASSLAGYTEAFF. The CDR3 DNA sequence: TGTGCCAGCAGCTTGGCTGGGTACACTGAAGCTTTCTTT.

The J gene is TRBJ2-7, the V gene TRBV6-5, with TRBD1 matching 9 bases. From germline, CDR1 is MNHEY and CDR2 SVGAGI. CDR3 size: 14 residues. With 9 bases clipped from V and 8 bases from J, the junction kept 14 bases outside the gene matches. The chain's CDR3 is CASHPVGDRAQQYF. Written as DNA, the CDR3 is TGTGCCAGTCACCCGGTAGGGGACAGGGCTCAGCAGTACTTC.

The genes are TRBV9 and TRBJ1-2; D not resolved. Per the germline V gene, CDR1 is SGDLS and CDR2 is YYNGEE. The CDR3 length is 15 residues. Deletions cut 1 base from V and 4 bases from J, with 14 bases between. As DNA, the CDR3 is TGTGCCAGCAGCGTATGGGCGGTAGGATCCTATGGCTACACCTTC. The encoded protein is CASSVWAVGSYGYTF.

This chain uses TRBV27 with TRBJ2-7, with 11 bases fitting TRBD2. The trim removed 5 bases at V and 2 bases at J, leaving 5 bases unmatched. Germline V gene sequence: CDR1 MNHEY, CDR2 SMNVEV (reference sequence). The CDR3 extends over 15 amino acids. CDR3 sequence: CASSRGTSGTYEQYF. The CDR3 coding sequence is TGTGCCAGCAGTCGAGGGACTAGCGGAACCTACGAGCAGTACTTC.

V and J are TRBV7-3 and TRBJ2-1, with TRBD2 identical over 9 bases. The germline CDR1 and CDR2 sequences are SGHTA and FQGTGA. This CDR3 contains 16 residues. After removal of 5 bases from V and 0 bases from J, the junction contained 5 bases not matched to a gene. The CDR3 bases are TGTGCCAGCAGCCCAAATAGCGGGAGCTCCTACAATGAGCAGTTCTTC. It translates to CASSPNSGSSYNEQFF.

The rearrangement links TRBV12-3 or TRBV12-4 to TRBJ1-1, with no clear D. The CDR3 contains 13 residues. Trimming removed 3 bases at V and 1 base at J, with 6 bases between. CDR3 bases: TGTGCCAGCAGTTTGGTGTGGAACACTGAAGCTTTCTTT. This codes for CASSLVWNTEAFF.

Only one count was recorded for this clone. At one of its ends the junction is not consistent with the germline gene, which may arise from a read error. CDR3 region: CASSYSLAHWDF. CDR3 nucleotide sequence: TGTGCCAGCAGTTACTCGTTAGCTCACTGGGACTTC. The J gene is TRBJ1-2, the V gene TRBV6-2 or TRBV6-3; D gene uncertain. The CDR3 covers 12 residues. Germline CDR1 is MNHEY and CDR2 is SVGEGT.

The V gene is TRBV5-8, the J gene TRBJ2-7, with 7 nucleotides matching TRBD2. CDR1 and CDR2 from the germline V gene are SGHTS and YDEGEE. This CDR3 contains 14 residues. J lost 4 bases, V lost 2 bases, and 6 bases had no gene match. The CDR3 region has the DNA TGTGCCAGCAGCTTACTTCTAGCGGCGTACGAGCAGTACTTC. Its protein product is CASSLLLAAYEQYF.

V usage is TRBV28 and J usage is TRBJ1-3; no reliable D call. The V gene lost 6 bases and the J gene lost 5 bases, with 14 bases spanning the gap. Germline lookup yields CDR1 MDHEN and CDR2 SYDVKM. The CDR3 extends over 14 amino acids. The CDR3 nucleotides are TGTGCCAGCAGCCCGGGTACGAAGCGAAACACCATATATTTT. This sequence encodes CASSPGTKRNTIYF.

The gene calls are TRBV9 and TRBJ2-1; D is undetermined. The CDR3 contains 14 residues. The germline gives CDR1 SGDLS, CDR2 YYNGEE. V lost 0 bases to trimming and J lost 5 bases, with 9 bases between them. This CDR3 is CASSVEAQNNEQFF. In nucleotides, the CDR3 is TGTGCCAGCAGCGTAGAAGCACAAAACAATGAGCAGTTCTTC.